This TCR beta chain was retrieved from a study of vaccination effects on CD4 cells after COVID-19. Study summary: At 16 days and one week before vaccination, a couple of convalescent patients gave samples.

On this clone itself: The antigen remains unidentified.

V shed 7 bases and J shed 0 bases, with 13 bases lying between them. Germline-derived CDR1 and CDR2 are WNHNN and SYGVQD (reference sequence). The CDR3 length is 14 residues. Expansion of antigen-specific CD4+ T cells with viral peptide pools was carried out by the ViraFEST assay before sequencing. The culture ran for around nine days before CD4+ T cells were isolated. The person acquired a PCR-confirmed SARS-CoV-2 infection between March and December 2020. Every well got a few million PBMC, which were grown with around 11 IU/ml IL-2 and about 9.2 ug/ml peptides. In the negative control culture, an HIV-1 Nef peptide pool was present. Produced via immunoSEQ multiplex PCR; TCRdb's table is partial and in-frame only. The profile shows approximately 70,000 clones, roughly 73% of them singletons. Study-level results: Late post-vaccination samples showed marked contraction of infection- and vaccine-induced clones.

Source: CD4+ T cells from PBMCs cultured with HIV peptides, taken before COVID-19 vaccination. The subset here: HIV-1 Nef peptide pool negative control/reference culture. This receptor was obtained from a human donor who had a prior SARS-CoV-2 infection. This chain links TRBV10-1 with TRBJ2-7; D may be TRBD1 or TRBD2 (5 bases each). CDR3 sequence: CASKIGDLSYEQYF. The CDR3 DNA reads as TGCGCCAGCAAGATAGGGGACCTCTCCTACGAGCAGTACTTC.